This T cell receptor beta chain was captured in a study of control samples from healthy donors and cancer patients. The V end was cut by 11 bases, the J end by 1 base, with 14 bases between. The CDR3 loop spans 14 amino acids. Looked up from germline, CDR1 is SNHLY and CDR2 is FYNNEI. Measured with immunoSEQ multiplex PCR; TCRdb has only the in-frame clones, and not every one. The sample records about 90,000 clones, less than 95% being singletons. The rearrangement joins TRBV2 to TRBJ2-2; D may be TRBD2 (5 bases). Sequencing was carried out using blood. This receptor was taken from a woman aged 18-30 years in good health. The CDR3, as DNA: TGTGCCGGTTCGGAGGTCAGGAACACCGGGGAGCTGTTTTTT. It specifies CAGSEVRNTGELFF.